These T cell receptor beta chains were read from a single sample in a study of T-cell memory formation after mild COVID-19. TCRdb fed the 5' RACE reads into MiXCR, producing one record per CDR3 protein. This table holds more than 150,000 distinct CDR3 sequences, over 20% found once. Material for sequencing was PBMCs or a T cell subset sorted from them (not recorded which). The receptor set was obtained from an adult woman who had mild COVID-19 (a few samples of this study predate the infection). Cell type and time point are not known. CDR3s include the opening cysteine and the closing phenylalanine or tryptophan. D genes are given only for firm matches. Rows give clone size only sometimes, using once, few, many, or a class for an expanded clone.

NA few TRBJ1-2 TRBV5-5 TGTGCCAGCAGCTTGGAGGGAATCGGCTACACCTTC CASSLEGIGYTF
NA NA TRBJ2-7 TRBV30 TGTGCCTGGGGGGTAGCTCACGAGCAGTACTTC CAWGVAHEQYF
TRBD1 few TRBJ1-5 TRBV4-3 TGCGCCAGCAGCCAAGAGTATGGACAGGTCCACCAGCCCCAGCATTTT CASSQEYGQVHQPQHF
TRBD2 NA TRBJ2-3 TRBV9 TGTGCCAGCACCCCGGGGAGGGACGTGACAGATACGCAGTATTTT CASTPGRDVTDTQYF
NA few TRBJ2-7 TRBV29-1 TGCAGCGCCACCAGTGGTGAGACCTACGAGCAGTACTTC CSATSGETYEQYF
NA NA TRBJ1-1 TRBV11-2 TGTGCCAGCAGCGACGCCGGGACTGAAGCTTTCTTT CASSDAGTEAFF
NA few TRBJ2-7 TRBV5-1 TGCGCCAGCAGCTTGACAGGGCGAGATAGGGAGCAGTACTTC CASSLTGRDREQYF
NA few TRBJ2-2 TRBV20-1 TGCAGTGCTAGGAGGCGGGCGGGGGAGCTGTTTTTT CSARRRAGELFF
TRBD1 NA TRBJ2-4 TRBV27 TGTGCCAGCAGTCCGGGACAGGGGGGGAACATTCAGTACTTC CASSPGQGGNIQYF
NA few TRBJ1-1 TRBV4-1 TGCGCCAGCAGCCAAGATATCCGAGGCACTGAAGCTTTCTTT CASSQDIRGTEAFF
NA once TRBJ2-7 TRBV29-1 TGCAGCGCGCGGGTTCATACAGGCTACGAGCAGTACTTC CSARVHTGYEQYF
NA many TRBJ1-2 TRBV6-4 TGTGCCAGCAGTGACTACAAGGGGTCAGGTGGCTACACCTTC CASSDYKGSGGYTF
NA NA TRBJ2-1 TRBV5-5 TGTGCCAGCAGTTGGGACTCCTTCTCCTACAATGAGCAGTTCTTC CASSWDSFSYNEQFF